This is a list of T cell receptor beta chains from one sample in a study of CD8+ T cells in alopecia areata. Clones were read by immunoSEQ multiplex PCR, and TCRdb kept only the in-frame ones, dropping some. Counted here are 150,000 or so clones, approximately 50% occurring once; the ten biggest clones make up about 6.3%. Material: CD4+ T cells sorted from blood. The source is a human donor with alopecia areata. The CDR3 runs from the conserved cysteine through the conserved F or W. The D gene is left open where the match is weak. Clone sizes are given selectively: once, few, many, or a class where the clone is expanded.

J gene: TRBJ2-1
clone size: -
V gene: TRBV29-1
D gene: -
CDR3 DNA: TGCAGCGTTGGCAAGCGCATGACTAGCAATGAGCAGTTCTTC
CDR3 protein: CSVGKRMTSNEQFF

J gene: TRBJ2-1
clone size: few
V gene: TRBV28
D gene: TRBD2
CDR3 DNA: TGTGCCAGCAAGGTAGCGGGAGCTCACAATGAGCAGTTCTTC
CDR3 protein: CASKVAGAHNEQFF

J gene: TRBJ1-2
clone size: few
V gene: TRBV6-1
D gene: TRBD1
CDR3 DNA: TGTGCCAGCAACTTAAACAGGGGTGTATATGGCTACACCTTC
CDR3 protein: CASNLNRGVYGYTF

J gene: TRBJ2-6
clone size: -
V gene: TRBV29-1
D gene: -
CDR3 DNA: TGCAGCGTCAAATGGGCTGGGGCCAACGTCCTGACTTTC
CDR3 protein: CSVKWAGANVLTF

J gene: TRBJ2-1
clone size: -
V gene: TRBV2
D gene: -
CDR3 DNA: TGTGCCAGCATGGTGACGAGACTAGGGGGTTATGAGCAGTTCTTC
CDR3 protein: CASMVTRLGGYEQFF

J gene: TRBJ1-2
clone size: few
V gene: TRBV5-4
D gene: -
CDR3 DNA: TGTGCCAGCAGCTTGACGGGCACCTATGGCTACACCTTC
CDR3 protein: CASSLTGTYGYTF

J gene: TRBJ2-5
clone size: -
V gene: TRBV5-1
D gene: -
CDR3 DNA: TGCGCCAGCAGCGGCGGACACGCTGCAGGGACCCAGTACTTC
CDR3 protein: CASSGGHAAGTQYF

J gene: TRBJ2-2
clone size: medium-sized
V gene: TRBV10-3
D gene: TRBD2
CDR3 DNA: TGTGCCATGAATTCGGGAGGGAACACCGGGGAGCTGTTTTTT
CDR3 protein: CAMNSGGNTGELFF

J gene: TRBJ2-4
clone size: -
V gene: TRBV30
D gene: -
CDR3 DNA: TGTGCCTGGAGTGTCCTATGGGCCAAAAACATTCAGTACTTC
CDR3 protein: CAWSVLWAKNIQYF

J gene: TRBJ1-4
clone size: -
V gene: TRBV6-1
D gene: TRBD1
CDR3 DNA: TGTGCCAGCAGTCCGCGGGACAGCATTAATGAAAAACTGTTTTTT
CDR3 protein: CASSPRDSINEKLFF

J gene: TRBJ2-1
clone size: few
V gene: TRBV7-9
D gene: TRBD2
CDR3 DNA: TGTGCCAGCAGCTTGCCCAAGTTACCAAGCGGGACGGAGGGGAATGAGCAGTTCTTC
CDR3 protein: CASSLPKLPSGTEGNEQFF

J gene: TRBJ1-1
clone size: -
V gene: TRBV6-5
D gene: -
CDR3 DNA: TGTGCCAGCAGAAACAGCCACACTGAAGCTTTCTTT
CDR3 protein: CASRNSHTEAFF

J gene: TRBJ2-3
clone size: -
V gene: TRBV2
D gene: -
CDR3 DNA: TGTGCCAGCAGTGAACCTAACAACGATACGCAGTATTTT
CDR3 protein: CASSEPNNDTQYF

J gene: TRBJ2-3
clone size: -
V gene: TRBV14
D gene: TRBD2
CDR3 DNA: TGTGCCAGCAGCCAAGGGACTAGCGGGGTGACTAGGGAGTATTTT
CDR3 protein: CASSQGTSGVTREYF

J gene: TRBJ2-2
clone size: -
V gene: TRBV7-9
D gene: TRBD1
CDR3 DNA: TGTGCCAGCAGCTTACCCGGGGATACGGGACAGCTGAACACCGGGGAGCTGTTTTTT
CDR3 protein: CASSLPGDTGQLNTGELFF

J gene: TRBJ2-6
clone size: -
V gene: TRBV2
D gene: TRBD1
CDR3 DNA: TGTGCCAGCAGTGCCCGCGGGACAGGGGCTGGGGCCAACGTCCTGACTTTC
CDR3 protein: CASSARGTGAGANVLTF

J gene: TRBJ2-5
clone size: -
V gene: TRBV29-1
D gene: -
CDR3 DNA: TGCAGCGTTCTTGGGAGTCCAACGAGGGCAGAGACCCAGTACTTC
CDR3 protein: CSVLGSPTRAETQYF

J gene: TRBJ2-7
clone size: -
V gene: TRBV18
D gene: -
CDR3 DNA: TGTGCCAGCTCACCCCGGGACCCGCCCTACGAGCAGTACTTC
CDR3 protein: CASSPRDPPYEQYF

J gene: TRBJ2-2
clone size: few
V gene: TRBV5-1
D gene: -
CDR3 DNA: TGCGCCAGCAGCTTGGGGCCCCGCCCAACTCCCGGGGAGCTGTTTTTT
CDR3 protein: CASSLGPRPTPGELFF

J gene: TRBJ2-6
clone size: -
V gene: TRBV5-1
D gene: TRBD1
CDR3 DNA: TGCGCCAGCAGCGTAACCGGGACAGGAGGGGCCGTCCTGACTTTC
CDR3 protein: CASSVTGTGGAVLTF

J gene: TRBJ2-3
clone size: -
V gene: TRBV18
D gene: -
CDR3 DNA: TGTGCCAGCTCATCCCGTACCCTGTCAGATACGCAGTATTTT
CDR3 protein: CASSSRTLSDTQYF

J gene: TRBJ1-2
clone size: -
V gene: TRBV2
D gene: -
CDR3 DNA: TGTGCCAGCAGTGAAGCAGGCCCCGCATATGGCTACACCTTC
CDR3 protein: CASSEAGPAYGYTF

J gene: TRBJ2-1
clone size: once
V gene: TRBV2
D gene: TRBD1
CDR3 DNA: TGTGCCAGCAAGGCCGGGACAGGGGTCGGGGAGCAGTTCTTC
CDR3 protein: CASKAGTGVGEQFF

J gene: TRBJ2-6
clone size: -
V gene: TRBV6-5
D gene: -
CDR3 DNA: TGTGCCAGCACCACACCCTCTGGGGCCAACGTCCTGACTTTC
CDR3 protein: CASTTPSGANVLTF

J gene: TRBJ1-2
clone size: -
V gene: TRBV29-1
D gene: -
CDR3 DNA: TGCAGCGTGGATGCCGGGACTGGAGTTTTTTATGGCTACACCTTC
CDR3 protein: CSVDAGTGVFYGYTF

J gene: TRBJ2-2
clone size: few
V gene: TRBV30
D gene: -
CDR3 DNA: TGTGCCTGGATGTTACGCAAAGGGGAGCTGTTTTTT
CDR3 protein: CAWMLRKGELFF

J gene: TRBJ1-1
clone size: -
V gene: TRBV6-1
D gene: -
CDR3 DNA: TGTGCCAGCAAAGGGTTTATGAACACTGAAGCTTTCTTT
CDR3 protein: CASKGFMNTEAFF

J gene: TRBJ2-5
clone size: few
V gene: TRBV7-9
D gene: TRBD1
CDR3 DNA: TGTGCCAGCAGCTATGGACAGGGCACCCAAGAGACCCAGTACTTC
CDR3 protein: CASSYGQGTQETQYF

J gene: TRBJ1-1
clone size: -
V gene: TRBV29-1
D gene: -
CDR3 DNA: TGCAGCGTTGTAGGGCTCCACTCGAACACTGAAGCTTTCTTT
CDR3 protein: CSVVGLHSNTEAFF

J gene: TRBJ2-1
clone size: few
V gene: TRBV30
D gene: -
CDR3 DNA: TGTGCCTGGACGTTCGGAGGGGTAGGATACAATGAGCAGTTCTTC
CDR3 protein: CAWTFGGVGYNEQFF

J gene: TRBJ2-5
clone size: few
V gene: TRBV6-5
D gene: TRBD1
CDR3 DNA: TGTGCCAGCAGTTATCCGGGACAGAGAGAGACCCAGTACTTC
CDR3 protein: CASSYPGQRETQYF

J gene: TRBJ2-6
clone size: -
V gene: TRBV5-1
D gene: TRBD2
CDR3 DNA: TGCGCCAGCAGCGTCGGGGCGGGAGCAACTGGGGCCAACGTCCTGACTTTC
CDR3 protein: CASSVGAGATGANVLTF

J gene: TRBJ2-1
clone size: once
V gene: TRBV15
D gene: -
CDR3 DNA: TGTGCCACCAGCGGGAAAGAGCAGTTCTTC
CDR3 protein: CATSGKEQFF

J gene: TRBJ1-5
clone size: few
V gene: TRBV30
D gene: -
CDR3 DNA: TGTGCCTGGAGTGTACAAGGCAATCAGCCCCAGCATTTT
CDR3 protein: CAWSVQGNQPQHF

J gene: TRBJ1-4
clone size: -
V gene: TRBV6-5
D gene: -
CDR3 DNA: TGTGCCAGCAGTTATGGGATAACTAATGAAAAACTGTTTTTT
CDR3 protein: CASSYGITNEKLFF

J gene: TRBJ2-7
clone size: -
V gene: TRBV5-6
D gene: -
CDR3 DNA: TGTGCCAGCAGCCCAAGAGGGCTCTACTATTCCTACGAGCAGTACTTC
CDR3 protein: CASSPRGLYYSYEQYF

J gene: TRBJ2-7
clone size: -
V gene: TRBV27
D gene: -
CDR3 DNA: TGTGCCAGCAGTCCACGACCGGGCGCCTACGAGCAGTACTTC
CDR3 protein: CASSPRPGAYEQYF

J gene: TRBJ2-7
clone size: -
V gene: TRBV29-1
D gene: TRBD1
CDR3 DNA: TGCAGCGTAGGGACAGGGAATGAGCAGTACTTC
CDR3 protein: CSVGTGNEQYF

J gene: TRBJ1-1
clone size: few
V gene: TRBV7-2
D gene: -
CDR3 DNA: TGTGCCAGCAGCTTAGCAGGAGGATACGCTGAAGCTTTCTTT
CDR3 protein: CASSLAGGYAEAFF

J gene: TRBJ2-1
clone size: -
V gene: TRBV30
D gene: -
CDR3 DNA: TGTGCCTGGATGGACTACAATGAGCAGTTCTTC
CDR3 protein: CAWMDYNEQFF

J gene: TRBJ2-3
clone size: -
V gene: TRBV29-1
D gene: -
CDR3 DNA: TGCAGCGTTGAAGACCCCTCCTCCTCGAAGACAGATACGCAGTATTTT
CDR3 protein: CSVEDPSSSKTDTQYF

J gene: TRBJ2-7
clone size: -
V gene: TRBV6-5
D gene: -
CDR3 DNA: TGTGCCAGCAGCGCCACGAACGGACTGTCCTACGAGCAGTACTTC
CDR3 protein: CASSATNGLSYEQYF

J gene: TRBJ1-1
clone size: few
V gene: TRBV7-9
D gene: TRBD1
CDR3 DNA: TGTGCCAGCAGCTCAGACAGGGGGCTAGGGCCTGAAGCTTTCTTT
CDR3 protein: CASSSDRGLGPEAFF

J gene: TRBJ1-2
clone size: -
V gene: TRBV7-6
D gene: -
CDR3 DNA: TGTGCCAGCAGCTTAGCCAATGGCTACACCTTC
CDR3 protein: CASSLANGYTF

J gene: TRBJ1-5
clone size: -
V gene: TRBV29-1
D gene: -
CDR3 DNA: TGCAGCGCTGCGGAAGGACTCAATCAGCCCCAGCATTTT
CDR3 protein: CSAAEGLNQPQHF

J gene: TRBJ1-5
clone size: few
V gene: TRBV2
D gene: -
CDR3 DNA: TGTGCCAGCAGTGATGCAGGGTTCCCGCCGGCTCAGCATTTT
CDR3 protein: CASSDAGFPPAQHF

J gene: TRBJ2-3
clone size: -
V gene: TRBV5-1
D gene: TRBD2
CDR3 DNA: TGCGCCAGCAGCCCCGAACTAGCGGGAGGGCCAATGGATACGCAGTATTTT
CDR3 protein: CASSPELAGGPMDTQYF

J gene: TRBJ1-5
clone size: -
V gene: TRBV7-2
D gene: -
CDR3 DNA: TGTGCCAGCACCCTCGACAGAATCAATCAGCCCCAGCATTTT
CDR3 protein: CASTLDRINQPQHF

J gene: TRBJ2-2
clone size: -
V gene: TRBV29-1
D gene: -
CDR3 DNA: TGCAGCGTTCGGCGTCAGGGGAACACCGGGGAGCTGTTTTTT
CDR3 protein: CSVRRQGNTGELFF

J gene: TRBJ2-5
clone size: few
V gene: TRBV5-1
D gene: -
CDR3 DNA: TGCGCCAGCAGCTTGGGTCCGGAGGAGACCCAGTACTTC
CDR3 protein: CASSLGPEETQYF

J gene: TRBJ2-1
clone size: -
V gene: TRBV5-1
D gene: TRBD1
CDR3 DNA: TGCGCCAGCAGTGTTGGACAGGGGCGTAGGAATGAGCAGTTCTTC
CDR3 protein: CASSVGQGRRNEQFF

J gene: TRBJ2-7
clone size: few
V gene: TRBV29-1
D gene: -
CDR3 DNA: TGCAGCGTTGAAGTTCCGAACGCCTACGAGCAGTACTTC
CDR3 protein: CSVEVPNAYEQYF